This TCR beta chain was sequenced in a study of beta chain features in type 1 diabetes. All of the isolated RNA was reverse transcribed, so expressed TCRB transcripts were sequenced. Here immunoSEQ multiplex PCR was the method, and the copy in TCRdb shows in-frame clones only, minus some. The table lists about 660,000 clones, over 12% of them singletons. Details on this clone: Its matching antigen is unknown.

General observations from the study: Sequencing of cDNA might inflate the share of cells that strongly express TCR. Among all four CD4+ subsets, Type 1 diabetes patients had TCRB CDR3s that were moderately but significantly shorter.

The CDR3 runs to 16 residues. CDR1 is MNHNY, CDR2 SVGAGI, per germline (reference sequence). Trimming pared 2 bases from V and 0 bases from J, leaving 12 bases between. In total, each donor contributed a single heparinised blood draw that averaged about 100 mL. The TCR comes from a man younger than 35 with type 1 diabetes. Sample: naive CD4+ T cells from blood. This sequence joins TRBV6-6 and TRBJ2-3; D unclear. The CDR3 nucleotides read TGTGCCAGCAGTTACAGCAGAAGATCTAGCACAGATACGCAGTATTTT. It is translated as CASSYSRRSSTDTQYF.